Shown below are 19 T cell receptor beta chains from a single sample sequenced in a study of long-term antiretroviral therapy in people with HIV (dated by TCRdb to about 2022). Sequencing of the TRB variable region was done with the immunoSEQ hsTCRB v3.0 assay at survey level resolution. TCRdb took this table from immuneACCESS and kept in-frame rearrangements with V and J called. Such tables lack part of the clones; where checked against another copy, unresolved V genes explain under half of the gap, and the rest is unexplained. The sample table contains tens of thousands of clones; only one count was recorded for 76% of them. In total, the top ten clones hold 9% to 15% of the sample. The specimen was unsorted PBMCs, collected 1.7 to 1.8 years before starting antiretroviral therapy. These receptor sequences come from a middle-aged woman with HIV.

Written as DNA, the CDR3 is TGCGCCAGCAGCTTGGGGCCAGGGGGAGCTAACTATGGCTACACCTTC. Translated, it gives CASSLGPGGANYGYTF. The gene calls are TRBV5-1 and TRBJ1-2, with 7 bases fitting TRBD1. The V and J ends lost 0 bases and 0 bases, in that order; junction bases with no gene match: 5. The CDR3 consists of 16 residues. Germline lookup yields CDR1 SGHRS and CDR2 YFSETQ. The complete variable domain, with remaining parts taken from reference TRBV5-1 and TRBJ1-2, reads KAGVTQTPRYLIKTRGQQVTLSCSPISGHRSVSWYQQTPGQGLQFLFEYFSETQRNKGNFPGRFSGRQFSNSRSEMNVSTLELGDSALYLCASSLGPGGANYGYTFGSGTRLTVV.

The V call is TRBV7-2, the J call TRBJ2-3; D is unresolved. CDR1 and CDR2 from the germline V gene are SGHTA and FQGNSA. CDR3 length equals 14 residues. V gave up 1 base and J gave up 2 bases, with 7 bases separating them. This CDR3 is CASSLGGPTDTQYF. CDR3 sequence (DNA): TGTGCCAGCAGCTTAGGTGGCCCCACAGATACGCAGTATTTT. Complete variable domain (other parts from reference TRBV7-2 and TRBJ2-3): GAGVSQSPSNKVTEKGKDVELRCDPISGHTALYWYRQSLGQGLEFLIYFQGNSAPDKSGLPSDRFSAERTGGSVSTLTIQRTQQEDSAVYLCASSLGGPTDTQYFGPGTRLTVL.

DNA for the CDR3: TGTGCCAGTAGTCAACAAACTTTCGGACAGGGGAGAATCTATGGCTACACCTTC. Residues: CASSQQTFGQGRIYGYTF. The chain is built from TRBV19 and TRBJ1-2; 9 bases align to TRBD1. This CDR3 contains 18 residues. CDR1 is LNHDA, CDR2 SQIVND, per germline (reference sequence). V trimming: 5 bases; J trimming: 4 bases; junction bases outside the gene matches: 17.

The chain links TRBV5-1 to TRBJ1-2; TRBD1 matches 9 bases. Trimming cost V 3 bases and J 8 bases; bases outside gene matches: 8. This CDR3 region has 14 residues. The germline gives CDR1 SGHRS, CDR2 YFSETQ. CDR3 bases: TGCGCCAGCAGCTCGCTACAGGGGGCTGGGGGCTACACCTTC. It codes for CASSSLQGAGGYTF. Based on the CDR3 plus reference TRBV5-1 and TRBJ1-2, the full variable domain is KAGVTQTPRYLIKTRGQQVTLSCSPISGHRSVSWYQQTPGQGLQFLFEYFSETQRNKGNFPGRFSGRQFSNSRSEMNVSTLELGDSALYLCASSSLQGAGGYTFGSGTRLTVV.

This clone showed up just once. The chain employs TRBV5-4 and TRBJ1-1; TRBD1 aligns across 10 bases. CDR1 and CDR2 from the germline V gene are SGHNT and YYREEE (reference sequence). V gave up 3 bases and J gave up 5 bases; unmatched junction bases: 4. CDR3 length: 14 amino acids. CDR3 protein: CASSSGQGRTEAFF. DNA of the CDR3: TGTGCCAGCAGCTCGGGACAGGGGAGAACTGAAGCTTTCTTT.

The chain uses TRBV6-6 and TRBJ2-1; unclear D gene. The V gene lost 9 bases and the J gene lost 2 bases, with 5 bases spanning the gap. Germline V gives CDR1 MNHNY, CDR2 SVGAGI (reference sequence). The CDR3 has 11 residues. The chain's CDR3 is CASSPYNEQFF. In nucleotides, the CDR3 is TGTGCCAGTTCACCCTACAATGAGCAGTTCTTC.

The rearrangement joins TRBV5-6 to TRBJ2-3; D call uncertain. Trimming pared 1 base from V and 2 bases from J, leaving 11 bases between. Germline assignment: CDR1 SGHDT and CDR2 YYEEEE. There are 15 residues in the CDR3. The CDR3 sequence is CASSLRRGDTDTQYF. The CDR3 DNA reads TGTGCCAGCAGCTTGCGACGTGGAGACACAGATACGCAGTATTTT.

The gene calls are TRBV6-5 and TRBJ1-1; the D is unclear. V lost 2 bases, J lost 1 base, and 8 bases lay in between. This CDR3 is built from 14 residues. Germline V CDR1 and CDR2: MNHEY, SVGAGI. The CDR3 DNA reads TGTGCCAGCAGTTACACCAACAAGAACACTGAAGCTTTCTTT. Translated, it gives CASSYTNKNTEAFF.

The CDR3 is CASSYSENTEAFF. Here the CDR3 DNA reads TGTGCCAGCAGTTACTCGGAGAACACTGAAGCTTTCTTT. The V call is TRBV6-6, the J call TRBJ1-1, with D uncertain. The CDR3 has 13 residues. Trimming left V 0 bases short and J 1 base short, with 3 bases between. Germline assignment: CDR1 MNHNY and CDR2 SVGAGI (reference sequence).

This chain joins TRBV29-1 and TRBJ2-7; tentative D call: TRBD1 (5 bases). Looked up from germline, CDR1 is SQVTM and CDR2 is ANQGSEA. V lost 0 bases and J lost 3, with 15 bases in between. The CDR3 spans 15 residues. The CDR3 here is CSVEDNRDSHYEQYF. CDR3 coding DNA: TGCAGCGTTGAAGATAATCGAGACAGTCACTACGAGCAGTACTTC.

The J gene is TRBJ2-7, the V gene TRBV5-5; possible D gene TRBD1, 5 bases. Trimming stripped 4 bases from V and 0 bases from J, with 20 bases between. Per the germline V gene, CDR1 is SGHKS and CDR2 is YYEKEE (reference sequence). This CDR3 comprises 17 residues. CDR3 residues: CASSEDPGFPNSYEQYF. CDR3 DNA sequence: TGTGCCAGCAGCGAGGACCCAGGGTTTCCTAACTCCTACGAGCAGTACTTC. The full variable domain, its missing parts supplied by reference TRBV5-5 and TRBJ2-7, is DAGVTQSPTHLIKTRGQQVTLRCSPISGHKSVSWYQQVLGQGPQFIFQYYEKEERGRGNFPDRFSARQFPNYSSELNVNALLLGDSALYLCASSEDPGFPNSYEQYFGPGTRLTVT.

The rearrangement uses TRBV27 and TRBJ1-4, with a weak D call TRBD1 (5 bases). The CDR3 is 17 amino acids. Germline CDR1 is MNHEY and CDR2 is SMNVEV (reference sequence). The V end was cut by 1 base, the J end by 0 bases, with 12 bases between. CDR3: CASSLFQGRATNEKLFF. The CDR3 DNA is TGTGCCAGCAGTTTATTTCAGGGACGGGCAACTAATGAAAAACTGTTTTTT.

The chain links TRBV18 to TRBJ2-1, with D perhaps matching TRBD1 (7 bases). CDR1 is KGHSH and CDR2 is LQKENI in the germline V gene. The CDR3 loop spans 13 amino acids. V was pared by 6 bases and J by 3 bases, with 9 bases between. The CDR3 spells CASSQGGYNEQFF. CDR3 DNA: TGTGCCAGCTCCCAGGGGGGCTACAATGAGCAGTTCTTC.

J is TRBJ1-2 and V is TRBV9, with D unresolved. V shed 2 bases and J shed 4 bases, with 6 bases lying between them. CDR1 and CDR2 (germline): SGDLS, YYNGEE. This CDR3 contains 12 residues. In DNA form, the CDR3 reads TGTGCCAGCAGCGTGGCAGGCTATGGCTACACCTTC. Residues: CASSVAGYGYTF.

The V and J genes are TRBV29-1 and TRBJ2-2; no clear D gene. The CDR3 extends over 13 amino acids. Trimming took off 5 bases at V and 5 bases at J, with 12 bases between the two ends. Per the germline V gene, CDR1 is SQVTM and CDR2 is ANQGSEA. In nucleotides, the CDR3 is TGCAGCGTTAGACCGGTGGGTACCGGGGAGCTGTTTTTT. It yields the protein CSVRPVGTGELFF.

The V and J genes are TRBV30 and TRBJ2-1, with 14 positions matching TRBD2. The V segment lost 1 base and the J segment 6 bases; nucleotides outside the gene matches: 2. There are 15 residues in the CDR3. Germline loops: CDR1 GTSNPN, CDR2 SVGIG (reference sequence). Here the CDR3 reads CAWSAGLAGVNEQFF. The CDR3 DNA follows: TGTGCCTGGAGTGCGGGACTAGCGGGAGTCAATGAGCAGTTCTTC.

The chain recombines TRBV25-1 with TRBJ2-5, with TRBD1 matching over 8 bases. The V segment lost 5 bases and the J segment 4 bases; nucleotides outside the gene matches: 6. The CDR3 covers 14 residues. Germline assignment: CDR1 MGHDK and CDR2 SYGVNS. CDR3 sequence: CASSTGQGLETQYF. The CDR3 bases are TGTGCCAGCAGTACCGGACAGGGCTTAGAGACCCAGTACTTC.

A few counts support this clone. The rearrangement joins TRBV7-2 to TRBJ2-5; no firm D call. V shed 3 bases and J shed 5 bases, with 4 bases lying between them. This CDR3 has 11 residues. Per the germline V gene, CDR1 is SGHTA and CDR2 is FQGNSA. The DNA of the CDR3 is TGTGCCAGCAGCTTTTCTGAGACCCAGTACTTC. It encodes CASSFSETQYF.

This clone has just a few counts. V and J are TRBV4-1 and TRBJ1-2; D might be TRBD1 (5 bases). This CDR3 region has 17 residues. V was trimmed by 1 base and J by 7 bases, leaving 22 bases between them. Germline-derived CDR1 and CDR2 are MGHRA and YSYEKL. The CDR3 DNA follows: TGCGCCAGCAGCCAAGGGGTTGGGGCAGCCCTCTTGGCTGGCTACACCTTC. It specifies CASSQGVGAALLAGYTF.